Below, 23 T cell receptor beta chains from the same sample are listed, as sequenced in a study of blood T cell repertoires in COVID-19. Here immunoSEQ multiplex PCR was the method, and the copy in TCRdb shows in-frame clones only, minus some. The profile covers nearly 65,000 clones, with around four fifths appearing a single time and over 9% taken by the ten largest. Sequencing was carried out using peripheral blood. The receptors originated from a human donor in a cohort sampled during active COVID-19.

The chain has TRBV6-6 and TRBJ2-3; D possibly corresponds to TRBD2 (6 bases). Trimming took off 7 bases at V and 1 base at J, with 9 bases between the two ends. The CDR3 totals 13 residues. In germline, CDR1 is MNHNY, CDR2 SVGAGI (reference sequence). CDR3 sequence reads: CASKTGGTDTQYF. The CDR3 nucleotides are TGTGCCAGCAAAACGGGGGGCACAGATACGCAGTATTTT.

The rearrangement links TRBV19 to TRBJ2-3; possibly TRBD2 for D (6 bases). The CDR3 has 15 residues. Per the germline V gene, CDR1 is LNHDA and CDR2 is SQIVND (reference sequence). V was trimmed by 5 bases and J by 1 base, leaving 13 bases between them. CDR3 nucleotides: TGTGCCAGTAGTCCCACGGGACTCCGCACAGATACGCAGTATTTT. Its translation is CASSPTGLRTDTQYF.

The V gene is TRBV19, the J gene TRBJ1-1; D not certain. The CDR3 runs 14 residues. CDR1 is LNHDA, CDR2 SQIVND, per germline (reference sequence). Trimming took off 2 bases at V and 6 bases at J, with 13 bases between the two ends. The CDR3 here is CASSIQVGKAEAFF. CDR3 DNA sequence: TGTGCCAGTAGTATACAGGTCGGAAAGGCTGAAGCTTTCTTT.

This clone was seen once. V usage is TRBV24-1 and J usage is TRBJ2-2; D may be TRBD1 (7 bases). CDR1 is KGHDR and CDR2 is SFDVKD in the germline V gene. The CDR3 covers 13 residues. Trimming left V 5 bases short and J 9 bases short, with 12 bases between. The DNA of the CDR3 is TGTGCCACCAGTGTAGGAGGGGGCCGGGAGCTGTTTTTT. This codes for CATSVGGGRELFF.

Here the CDR3 reads CASSQGGRVVDNSPLHF. The CDR3 region has the DNA TGCGCCAGCAGCCAAGGAGGGAGGGTAGTAGATAATTCACCCCTCCACTTT. The chain couples TRBV4-3 to TRBJ1-6; no definite D call. V lost 1 base to trimming and J lost 5 bases, with 15 bases between them. The CDR3 loop spans 17 amino acids. Germline assignment: CDR1 LGHNA and CDR2 YSLEER.

The chain uses TRBV27 and TRBJ2-1, with D possibly matching TRBD1 (5 bases). Germline assignment: CDR1 MNHEY and CDR2 SMNVEV (reference sequence). The V gene lost 0 bases and the J gene lost 8 bases, with 14 bases spanning the gap. This CDR3 comprises 15 residues. The CDR3: CASSLSGVGDYEQFF. DNA of the CDR3: TGTGCCAGCAGTTTATCGGGTGTAGGGGATTATGAGCAGTTCTTC.

This clone was observed a single time. In DNA, the CDR3 is TGTGCCAGCAGTCCGACAAGCAATCAGCCCCAGCATTTT. Amino acids: CASSPTSNQPQHF. This chain uses TRBV28 with TRBJ1-5; D ambiguous. Looked up from germline, CDR1 is MDHEN and CDR2 is SYDVKM. V lost 5 bases to trimming and J lost 1 base, with 6 bases between them. This CDR3 is built from 13 residues.

The chain couples TRBV5-1 to TRBJ2-7; 10 bases align to TRBD1. Germline lookup yields CDR1 SGHRS and CDR2 YFSETQ. Losses at the gene ends were 3 bases for V and 6 bases for J; bases not matched to a gene: 6. This CDR3 is built from 14 residues. The CDR3 protein is CASSWTGGSAEQYF. The CDR3 coding sequence is TGCGCCAGCAGCTGGACAGGGGGGTCCGCCGAGCAGTACTTC.

V gene TRBV5-4 combines with J gene TRBJ1-1; D remains unclear. This CDR3 has 12 residues. Germline loops: CDR1 SGHNT, CDR2 YYREEE (reference sequence). V lost 5 bases to trimming and J lost 3 bases, with 8 bases between them. CDR3: CASRSQYTEAFF. CDR3 DNA: TGTGCCAGCAGATCCCAGTACACTGAAGCTTTCTTT.

V gene TRBV29-1 combines with J gene TRBJ2-1; D possibly corresponds to TRBD1 (5 bases). Germline values: CDR1 SQVTM, CDR2 ANQGSEA. Trimming cost V 3 bases and J 11 bases, with 11 bases left between them. The CDR3 spans 11 residues. DNA for the CDR3: TGCAGCGTTGACCTTGGACACAAGCAGTTCTTC. Translation: CSVDLGHKQFF.

The CDR3 region is CASSQDLRSGEGETQYF. CDR3 nucleotides: TGTGCCAGCAGCCAAGACCTGCGTAGCGGAGAGGGAGAGACCCAGTACTTC. The chain joins TRBV3-1 (or the pseudogene TRBV3-2) to TRBJ2-5; TRBD2 is a possible D gene (6 bases). Trimming shortened V by 0 bases and J by 4 bases, and 18 bases separated the two germline ends. Looked up from germline, CDR1 is LGHDT and CDR2 is YNNKEL (reference sequence). The CDR3 has 17 residues.

This chain links TRBV15 with TRBJ2-1, with a possible D match to TRBD2 (6 bases). Germline CDR1 is LNHNV and CDR2 is YYDKDF (reference sequence). Trimming took off 0 bases at V and 0 bases at J, with 12 bases between the two ends. The CDR3 is made up of 17 amino acids. CDR3: CATSRDGGVGSYNEQFF. The CDR3 DNA sequence: TGTGCCACCAGCAGAGATGGAGGGGTCGGCTCCTACAATGAGCAGTTCTTC.

This clone was observed a handful of times. In DNA form, the CDR3 reads TGTGCCAGCAGCGGACCTAGCGGGGGGAACTCCTACGAGCAGTACTTC. It translates to CASSGPSGGNSYEQYF. The gene calls are TRBV7-9 and TRBJ2-7; TRBD2 matches 11 bases. The CDR3 is 16 amino acids. Germline V lookup: CDR1 SEHNR, CDR2 FQNEAQ (reference sequence). V dropped 5 bases and J dropped 0; count of bases not matched to a gene: 6.

This chain joins TRBV12-3 or TRBV12-4 and TRBJ2-7, with 10 bases that match TRBD2. The CDR3 spans 13 residues. Trimming at V came to 4 bases and at J to 4 bases, leaving 1 base not matched to a gene. Written as DNA, the CDR3 is TGTGCCAGCAGTTGGACTAGCGGATACGAGCAGTACTTC. It translates to CASSWTSGYEQYF.

This chain links TRBV7-2 with TRBJ2-1; D uncertain. V lost 1 base and J 3 bases, leaving 13 bases between the germline ends. Looked up from germline, CDR1 is SGHTA and CDR2 is FQGNSA. The CDR3 contains 16 residues. This CDR3 reads CASSLGPLDLYNEQFF. CDR3 DNA: TGTGCCAGCAGCTTAGGGCCCCTAGACCTCTACAATGAGCAGTTCTTC.

This chain joins TRBV4-2 and TRBJ2-3; 11 nucleotides line up with TRBD2. V lost 6 bases, J lost 1 base, and 6 bases stayed unmatched. This CDR3 contains 16 residues. The germline V gene has CDR1 LGHNA and CDR2 YNFKEQ. CDR3: CASSPIAGGGTDTQYF. CDR3 in DNA: TGTGCCAGCAGTCCGATAGCGGGAGGGGGCACAGATACGCAGTATTTT.

The J gene is TRBJ1-1, the V gene TRBV9; TRBD1 agrees at 8 bases. Germline assignment: CDR1 SGDLS and CDR2 YYNGEE. The CDR3 has 12 residues. After removal of 4 bases from V and 5 bases from J, the junction contained 1 base not matched to a gene. CDR3 in amino acids: CASSRTGTEAFF. CDR3 DNA sequence: TGTGCCAGCAGCCGGACAGGGACTGAAGCTTTCTTT. Full variable domain (remainder filled in from reference TRBV9 and TRBJ1-1): DSGVTQTPKHLITATGQRVTLRCSPRSGDLSVYWYQQSLDQGLQFLIQYYNGEERAKGNILERFSAQQFPDLHSELNLSSLELGDSALYFCASSRTGTEAFFGQGTRLTVV.

This chain joins TRBV28 and TRBJ1-3; D ambiguous. Germline values: CDR1 MDHEN, CDR2 SYDVKM. Trimming cost V 3 bases and J 0 bases, with 9 bases left between them. This CDR3 is 15 amino acids long. The CDR3: CASSLGLTSGNTIYF. The CDR3, as DNA: TGTGCCAGCAGTTTGGGCCTGACCTCTGGAAACACCATATATTTT.

V gene TRBV6-2 or TRBV6-3 combines with J gene TRBJ2-5; 8 positions match TRBD2. J gave up 4 bases and V 2 bases, and 3 bases lay outside the gene matches. CDR1 is MNHEY and CDR2 is SVGEGT in the germline V gene. This CDR3 is 14 amino acids long. The CDR3 is CASSYEAGGETQYF. CDR3 DNA: TGTGCCAGCAGTTACGAGGCGGGGGGAGAGACCCAGTACTTC.

The chain combines TRBV6-2 or TRBV6-3 with TRBJ2-5; 7 nucleotides match TRBD1. This CDR3 is built from 14 residues. The trim removed 6 bases at V and 2 bases at J, leaving 6 bases unmatched. Germline V gives CDR1 MNHEY, CDR2 SVGEGT. Written as DNA, the CDR3 is TGTGCCAGCAGCGCCGGGACAGCTCAAGAGACCCAGTACTTC. It specifies CASSAGTAQETQYF.

The chain uses TRBV10-3 and TRBJ2-7; D perhaps matches TRBD1 (6 bases). V shed 3 bases and J shed 3 bases, with 9 bases lying between them. The CDR3 spans 13 residues. Per the germline V gene, CDR1 is ENHRY and CDR2 is SYGVKD. For the CDR3, the DNA is TGTGCCATCAGTGATCAGGGGCTCTACGAGCAGTACTTC. It is translated as CAISDQGLYEQYF.

This chain links TRBV7-2 with TRBJ1-4; a weak D match, TRBD1 (6 bases). The CDR3 is 14 residues long. Trimming took 5 bases from V and 8 from J, leaving 15 bases between them. Germline V lookup: CDR1 SGHTA, CDR2 FQGNSA. The CDR3 nucleotides read TGTGCCAGCAGCAGCCGGGGGGGGGCGGAAAAACTGTTTTTT. Translating gives CASSSRGGAEKLFF.

The rearrangement links TRBV6-6 to TRBJ2-3, with 7 bases fitting TRBD2. CDR1 is MNHNY, CDR2 SVGAGI, per germline (reference sequence). The V gene end was trimmed by 5 bases and the J gene end by 0 bases; junction bases not matched to a gene: 5. The CDR3 loop spans 15 amino acids. CDR3 in amino acids: CASSPRGGSTDTQYF. The CDR3 DNA is TGTGCCAGCAGTCCTCGCGGGGGTAGCACAGATACGCAGTATTTT.